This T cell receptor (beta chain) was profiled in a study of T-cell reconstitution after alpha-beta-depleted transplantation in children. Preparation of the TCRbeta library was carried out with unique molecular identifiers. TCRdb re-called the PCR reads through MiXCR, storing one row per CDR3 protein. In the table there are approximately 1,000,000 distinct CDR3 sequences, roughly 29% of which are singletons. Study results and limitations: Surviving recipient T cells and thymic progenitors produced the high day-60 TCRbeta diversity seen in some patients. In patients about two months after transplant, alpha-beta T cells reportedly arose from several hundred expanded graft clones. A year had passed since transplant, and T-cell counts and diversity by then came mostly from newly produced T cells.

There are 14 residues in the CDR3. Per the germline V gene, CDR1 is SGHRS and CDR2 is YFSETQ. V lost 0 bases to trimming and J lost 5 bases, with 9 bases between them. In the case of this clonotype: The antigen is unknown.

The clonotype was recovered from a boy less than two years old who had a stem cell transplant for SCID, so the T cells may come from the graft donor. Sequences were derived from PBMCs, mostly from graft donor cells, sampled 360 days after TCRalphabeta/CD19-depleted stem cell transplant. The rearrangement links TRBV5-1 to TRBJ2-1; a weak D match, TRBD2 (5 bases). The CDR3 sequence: CASSLGTFHNEQFF. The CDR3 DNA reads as TGCGCCAGCAGCTTGGGGACTTTCCACAATGAGCAGTTCTTC.